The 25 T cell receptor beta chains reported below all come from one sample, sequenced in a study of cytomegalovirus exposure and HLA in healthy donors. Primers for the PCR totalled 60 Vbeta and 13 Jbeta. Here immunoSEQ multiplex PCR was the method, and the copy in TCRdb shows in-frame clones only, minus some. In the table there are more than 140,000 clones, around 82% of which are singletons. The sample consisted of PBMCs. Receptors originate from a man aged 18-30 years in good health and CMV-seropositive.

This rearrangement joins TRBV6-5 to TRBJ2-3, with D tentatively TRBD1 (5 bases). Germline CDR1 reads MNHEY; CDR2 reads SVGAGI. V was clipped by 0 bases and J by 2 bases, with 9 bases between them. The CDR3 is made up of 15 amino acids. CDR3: CASSYSRTSTDTQYF. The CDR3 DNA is TGTGCCAGCAGTTACTCGAGGACATCCACAGATACGCAGTATTTT.

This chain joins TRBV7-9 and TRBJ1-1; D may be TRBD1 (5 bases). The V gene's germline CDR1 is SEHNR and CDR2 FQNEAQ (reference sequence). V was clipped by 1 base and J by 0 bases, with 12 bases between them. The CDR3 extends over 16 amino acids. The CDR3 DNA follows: TGTGCCAGCAGCTTAGGACAGTTCTCCTTGAACACTGAAGCTTTCTTT. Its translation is CASSLGQFSLNTEAFF.

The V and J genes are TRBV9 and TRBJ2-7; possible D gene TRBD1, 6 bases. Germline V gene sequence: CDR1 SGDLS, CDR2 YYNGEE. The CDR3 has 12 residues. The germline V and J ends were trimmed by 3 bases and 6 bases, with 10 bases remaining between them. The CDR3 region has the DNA TGTGCCAGCAGCGCACAGGGAAGCGAGCAGTACTTC. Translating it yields CASSAQGSEQYF.

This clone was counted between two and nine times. In DNA, the CDR3 is TGCGCCAGCAGCTGGGGGGGCACCCAAGAGACCCAGTACTTC. Translating it yields CASSWGGTQETQYF. V is TRBV5-1 and J is TRBJ2-5, with a tentative D call TRBD2 (7 bases). From germline, CDR1 is SGHRS and CDR2 YFSETQ. The CDR3 sequence is 14 residues long. V was clipped by 3 bases and J by 1 base, with 10 bases between them. Full variable domain (rest looked up from reference TRBV5-1 and TRBJ2-5): KAGVTQTPRYLIKTRGQQVTLSCSPISGHRSVSWYQQTPGQGLQFLFEYFSETQRNKGNFPGRFSGRQFSNSRSEMNVSTLELGDSALYLCASSWGGTQETQYFGPGTRLLVL.

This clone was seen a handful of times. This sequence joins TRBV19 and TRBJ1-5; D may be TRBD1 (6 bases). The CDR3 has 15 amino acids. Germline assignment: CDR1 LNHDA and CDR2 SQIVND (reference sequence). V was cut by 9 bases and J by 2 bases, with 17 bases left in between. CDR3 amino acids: CASTIRGTGNQPQHF. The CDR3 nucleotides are TGTGCCAGCACTATAAGGGGGACGGGCAATCAGCCCCAGCATTTT. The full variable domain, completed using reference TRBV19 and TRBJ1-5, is DGGITQSPKYLFRKEGQNVTLSCEQNLNHDAMYWYRQDPGQGLRLIYYSQIVNDFQKGDIAEGYSVSREKKESFPLTVTSAQKNPTAFYLCASTIRGTGNQPQHFGDGTRLSIL.

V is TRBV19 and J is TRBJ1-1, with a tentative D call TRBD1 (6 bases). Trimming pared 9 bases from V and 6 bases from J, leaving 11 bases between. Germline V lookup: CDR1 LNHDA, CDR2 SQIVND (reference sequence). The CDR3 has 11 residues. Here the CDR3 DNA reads TGTGCCAGCGATGGGGGCTCTGAAGCTTTCTTT. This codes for CASDGGSEAFF.

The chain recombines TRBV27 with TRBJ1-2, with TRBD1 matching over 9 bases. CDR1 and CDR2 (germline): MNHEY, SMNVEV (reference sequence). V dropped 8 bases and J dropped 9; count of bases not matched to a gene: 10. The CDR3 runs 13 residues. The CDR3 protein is CASRLTGQGSYTF. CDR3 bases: TGTGCCAGCCGACTGACAGGACAGGGGAGCTACACCTTC.

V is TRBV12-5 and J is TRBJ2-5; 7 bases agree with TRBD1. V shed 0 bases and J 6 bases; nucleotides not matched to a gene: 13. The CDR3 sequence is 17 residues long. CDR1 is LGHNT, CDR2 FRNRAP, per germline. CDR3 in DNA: TGTGCTAGTGGTTTGGTTCTTACAGGGGACGGGATCCAGACCCAGTACTTC. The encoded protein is CASGLVLTGDGIQTQYF.

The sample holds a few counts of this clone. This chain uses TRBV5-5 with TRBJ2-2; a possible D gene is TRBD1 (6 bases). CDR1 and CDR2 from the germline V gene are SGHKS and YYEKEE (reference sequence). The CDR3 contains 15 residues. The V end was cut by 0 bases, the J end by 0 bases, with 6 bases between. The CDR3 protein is CASSLGTANTGELFF. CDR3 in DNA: TGTGCCAGCAGCTTGGGGACAGCGAACACCGGGGAGCTGTTTTTT. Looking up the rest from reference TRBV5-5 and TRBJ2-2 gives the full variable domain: DAGVTQSPTHLIKTRGQQVTLRCSPISGHKSVSWYQQVLGQGPQFIFQYYEKEERGRGNFPDRFSARQFPNYSSELNVNALLLGDSALYLCASSLGTANTGELFFGEGSRLTVL.

The CDR3 reads CASSRTGGKVYEQYF. CDR3 bases: TGTGCCAGCAGCCGGACAGGGGGAAAAGTCTACGAGCAGTACTTC. The chain couples TRBV27 to TRBJ2-7; 10 positions match TRBD1. V lost 6 bases, J lost 3 bases, and 8 bases stayed unmatched. Germline V gives CDR1 MNHEY, CDR2 SMNVEV (reference sequence). This CDR3 contains 15 residues.

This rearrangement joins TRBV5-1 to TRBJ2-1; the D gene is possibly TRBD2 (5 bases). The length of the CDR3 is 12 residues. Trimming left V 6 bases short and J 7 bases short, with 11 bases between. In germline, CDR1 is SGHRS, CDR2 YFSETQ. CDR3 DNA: TGCGCCAGCACGGGGTCTGGGAATGAGCAGTTCTTC. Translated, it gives CASTGSGNEQFF.

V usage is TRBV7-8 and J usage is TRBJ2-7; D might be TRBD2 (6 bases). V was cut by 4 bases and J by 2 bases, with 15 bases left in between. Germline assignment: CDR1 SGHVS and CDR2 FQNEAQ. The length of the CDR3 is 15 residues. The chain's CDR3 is CASSYPTGATYEQYF. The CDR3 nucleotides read TGTGCCAGCAGCTACCCCACGGGAGCCACCTACGAGCAGTACTTC.

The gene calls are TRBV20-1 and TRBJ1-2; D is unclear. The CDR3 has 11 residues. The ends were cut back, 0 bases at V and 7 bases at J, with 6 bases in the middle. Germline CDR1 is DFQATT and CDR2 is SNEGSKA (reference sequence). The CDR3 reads CSARDFRGYTF. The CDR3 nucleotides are TGCAGTGCTAGAGATTTCCGTGGCTACACCTTC.

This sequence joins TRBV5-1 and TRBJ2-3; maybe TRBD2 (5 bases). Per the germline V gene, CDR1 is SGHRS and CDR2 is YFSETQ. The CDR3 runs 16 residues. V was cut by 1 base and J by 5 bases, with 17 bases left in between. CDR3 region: CASSLLSGSPQDTQYF. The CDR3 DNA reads TGCGCCAGCAGCTTGTTATCGGGGTCACCCCAAGATACGCAGTATTTT.

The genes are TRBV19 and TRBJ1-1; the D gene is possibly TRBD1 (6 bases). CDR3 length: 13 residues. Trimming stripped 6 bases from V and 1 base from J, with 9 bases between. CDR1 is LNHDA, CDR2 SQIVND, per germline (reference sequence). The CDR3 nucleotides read TGTGCCAGTAGGGTACAGGGGAACACTGAAGCTTTCTTT. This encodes CASRVQGNTEAFF.

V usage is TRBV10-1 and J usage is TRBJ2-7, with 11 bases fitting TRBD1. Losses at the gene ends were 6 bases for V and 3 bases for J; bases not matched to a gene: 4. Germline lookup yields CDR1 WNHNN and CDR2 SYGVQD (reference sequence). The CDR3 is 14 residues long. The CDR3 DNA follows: TGCGCCAGCAGAGGACAGGGGGCCAGCTACGAGCAGTACTTC. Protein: CASRGQGASYEQYF.

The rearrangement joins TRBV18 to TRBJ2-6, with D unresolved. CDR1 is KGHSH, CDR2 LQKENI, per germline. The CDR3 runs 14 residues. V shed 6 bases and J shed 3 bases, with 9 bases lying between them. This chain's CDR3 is CASSPSFGANVLTF. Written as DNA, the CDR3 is TGTGCCAGCTCCCCTTCCTTTGGGGCCAACGTCCTGACTTTC.

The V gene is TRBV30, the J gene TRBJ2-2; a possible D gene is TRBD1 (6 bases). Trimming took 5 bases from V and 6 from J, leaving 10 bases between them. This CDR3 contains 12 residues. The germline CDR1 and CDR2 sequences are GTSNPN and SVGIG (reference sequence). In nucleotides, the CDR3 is TGTGCCTGGGAGGGGGAGTCCGGGGAGCTGTTTTTT. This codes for CAWEGESGELFF.

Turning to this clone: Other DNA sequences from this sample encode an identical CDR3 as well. The CDR3 DNA follows: TGTGCCAGCAGCTTAGGGACTGCCTATGGCTACACCTTC. Protein product: CASSLGTAYGYTF. The genes are TRBV7-9 and TRBJ1-2, with D hard to call. This CDR3 is 13 amino acids long. Trimming stripped 1 base from V and 4 bases from J, with 7 bases between. Germline V gene sequence: CDR1 SEHNR, CDR2 FQNEAQ (reference sequence).

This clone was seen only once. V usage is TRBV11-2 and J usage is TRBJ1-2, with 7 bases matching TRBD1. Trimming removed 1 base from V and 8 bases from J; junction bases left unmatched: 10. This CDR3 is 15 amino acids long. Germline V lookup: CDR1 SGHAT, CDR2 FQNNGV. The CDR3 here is CASSLGLQGSGGYTF. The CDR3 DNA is TGTGCCAGCAGCTTAGGGTTACAGGGGTCCGGGGGCTACACCTTC. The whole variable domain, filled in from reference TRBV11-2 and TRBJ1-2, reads EAGVAQSPRYKIIEKRQSVAFWCNPISGHATLYWYQQILGQGPKLLIQFQNNGVVDDSQLPKDRFSAERLKGVDSTLKIQPAKLEDSAVYLCASSLGLQGSGGYTFGSGTRLTVV.

The CDR3 sequence is CASRASRASGYTF. DNA of the CDR3: TGTGCCAGCAGAGCCTCCCGCGCGTCTGGCTACACCTTC. The J gene is TRBJ1-2, the V gene TRBV28; D not resolved. Germline CDR1 and CDR2: MDHEN and SYDVKM. The CDR3 extends over 13 amino acids. Trimming removed 6 bases from V and 7 bases from J, with 15 bases in between.

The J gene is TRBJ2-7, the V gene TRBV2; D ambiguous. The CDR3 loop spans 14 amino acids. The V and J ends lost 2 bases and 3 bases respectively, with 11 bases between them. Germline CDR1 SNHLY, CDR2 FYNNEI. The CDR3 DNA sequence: TGTGCCAGCAGTGAATGGAAGGAGAGCTACGAGCAGTACTTC. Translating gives CASSEWKESYEQYF.

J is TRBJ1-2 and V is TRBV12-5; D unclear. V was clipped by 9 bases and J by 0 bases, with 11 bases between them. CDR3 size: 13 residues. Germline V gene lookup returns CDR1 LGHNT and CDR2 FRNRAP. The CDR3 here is CASGQAANYGYTF. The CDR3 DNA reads TGTGCTAGCGGCCAGGCAGCTAACTATGGCTACACCTTC.

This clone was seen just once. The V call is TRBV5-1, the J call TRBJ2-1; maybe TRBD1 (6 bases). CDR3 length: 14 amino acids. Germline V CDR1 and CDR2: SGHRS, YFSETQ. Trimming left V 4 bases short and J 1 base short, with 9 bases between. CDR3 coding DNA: TGCGCCAGCAGCCCTGGACAGTCCTACAATGAGCAGTTCTTC. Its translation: CASSPGQSYNEQFF.

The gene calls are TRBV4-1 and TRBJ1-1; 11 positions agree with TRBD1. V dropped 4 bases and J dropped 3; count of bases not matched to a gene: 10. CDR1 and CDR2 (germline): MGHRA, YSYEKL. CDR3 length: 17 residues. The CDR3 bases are TGCGCCAGCAGCCCTACCCCGGGACAGGGGGTTGACACTGAAGCTTTCTTT. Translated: CASSPTPGQGVDTEAFF.